This TCR beta chain was identified in a study of neurological immune-mediated disorders. Study-wide points: The multiple sclerosis repertoire cluster was associated with no clinical or MRI feature.

By 5'RACE with 10-nucleotide random UMIs, the cDNA was made. One entry per CDR3 protein results from TCRdb running MiXCR on the 5' RACE reads. The table shows tens of thousands of distinct CDR3 sequences, with less than 5% occurring only once. The CDR3 spans 14 residues. Germline V gene data show CDR1 as SGHTA and CDR2 as FQGTGA. V dropped 2 bases and J dropped 9 bases, with 14 bases sitting between them. On this clonotype: The antigen remains undetermined.

This sequence joins TRBV7-3 and TRBJ2-4; D is tentatively TRBD1 or TRBD2 (5 bases each). The source material was PBMCs. This sequence originates from a middle-aged man with multiple sclerosis. CDR3 amino acids: CASSLGGGQTIQYF. The CDR3 bases are TGTGCCAGCAGCTTAGGAGGTGGACAAACCATTCAGTACTTC.